The present entry profiles one T cell receptor beta chain with its context. This sample was included in a study of blood T cell repertoires in COVID-19. Sequencing was performed with immunoSEQ multiplex PCR; in TCRdb, only in-frame clones are kept and a portion is missing. This sample has 120,000 to 150,000 clones; almost 90% occur once, and the top ten carry 2% to 2.5%. The CDR3 length is 13 residues. The germline V and J ends were trimmed by 2 bases and 2 bases, with 6 bases remaining between them. CDR1 SGHNT and CDR2 YENEEA come from the germline V gene. The clonotype comes from a human donor in a cohort sampled during active COVID-19. The chain combines TRBV11-3 with TRBJ1-1; D perhaps matches TRBD1 (5 bases). Sequences were obtained from peripheral blood. The CDR3 loop is CASSLQGNTEAFF. The CDR3 region has the DNA TGTGCCAGCAGCTTACAGGGTAACACTGAAGCTTTCTTT.